This T cell receptor (beta chain) derives from a study of cytomegalovirus exposure and HLA in healthy donors (dated by TCRdb to 2016 to 2017). General notes on the study: A later analysis indicated that the 90 to 150 validation repertoires were generated on the platform also employed for the 650 to 850 repertoires of the first cohort. Along with the roughly 670-subject first cohort, a separate validation cohort of over a hundred different subjects was used. To predict cytomegalovirus infection status, the study brought together high-throughput TCR immunosequencing, statistical association of individual TCRs with disease status, and machine learning. The study aimed to test whether cataloging public T cell receptors could reveal signatures of past pathogen exposure. Results the study describes overall, beyond this receptor: In the study, approximately 150 TCR beta chains were listed as associated with cytomegalovirus. In a later analysis, TCRs clustered in the first cohort were found to also tend to co-occur in the approximately 110 validation repertoires, with 94% of cluster scores above 0. According to the authors, the approach could potentially be generalized to other disease states and immunological phenotypes. The classifier was reported to diagnose cytomegalovirus status with high specificity and sensitivity in both the original cohort and the validation cohort. Most TCR sequences were seen in very few donors, while some public TCRs were found in many individuals. All 120 or so repertoires were used to score co-occurrence in the validation cohort in a later analysis, because that analysis had no HLA typing for the cohort. In vitro tests confirmed that a few of the cytomegalovirus-associated TCR beta chains recognize cytomegalovirus antigens.

About this clone: No cognate antigen has been identified for it. No per-base quality is available; no much larger clone lies one base away.

The donors belonged to the validation cohort of approximately 130 subjects, which was separate from the roughly 670-subject first cohort. The germline V end is reduced by 2 bases and the J end by 0 bases; junction bases left unmatched: 4. There are 16 amino acids in the CDR3, from cysteine to phenylalanine inclusive. Just CDR3 DNA is preserved here, 48 bases in frame from base 1. Per the germline V gene, SGHVS is the CDR1 and FQNEAQ is the CDR2. Receptor amplification or capture employed the immunoSEQ multiplex PCR assay. On the study's bioinformatics: To diagnose cytomegalovirus status from the catalog of TCR beta chain sequences, a statistical classification framework was built. Held by TCRdb, this immuneACCESS table contains in-frame sequences only and omits some clones. Under half of the omission traces to an unresolved V gene where checked; the cause of the rest is unknown. From that table come the V and J calls and clone size; the DNA was used to work out D and trimming. The sample table contains hundreds of thousands of clones; only one count was recorded for roughly 85% of them. The biggest ten clones account for under 0.9% of the sample.

The chain couples TRBV7-8 to TRBJ1-1, with 9 middle bases fitting TRBD1. Sequencing was done on a sample of PBMCs. The source of this sequence is a young woman in good health and CMV-seronegative. The encoded CDR3 is CASSLWGTGMNTEAFF. The nucleotides are TGTGCCAGCAGCTTATGGGGGACAGGGATGAACACTGAAGCTTTCTTT.